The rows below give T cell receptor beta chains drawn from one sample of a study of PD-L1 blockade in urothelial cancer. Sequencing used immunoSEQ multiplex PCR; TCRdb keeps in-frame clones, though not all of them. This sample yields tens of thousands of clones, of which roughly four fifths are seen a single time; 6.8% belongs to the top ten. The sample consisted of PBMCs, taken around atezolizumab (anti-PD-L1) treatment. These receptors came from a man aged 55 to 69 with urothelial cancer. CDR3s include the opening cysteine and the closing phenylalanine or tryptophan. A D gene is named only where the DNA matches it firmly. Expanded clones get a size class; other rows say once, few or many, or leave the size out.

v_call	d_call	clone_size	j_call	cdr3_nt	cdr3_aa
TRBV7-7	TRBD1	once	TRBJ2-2	TGTGCTAGCAGCTTAGACAGGGGGAGCGGGGAGCTGTTTTTT	CASSLDRGSGELFF
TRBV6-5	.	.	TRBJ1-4	TGTGCCAGCAGTTCCGGAGTTGGGGAGGCTGAAAAACTGTTTTTT	CASSSGVGEAEKLFF
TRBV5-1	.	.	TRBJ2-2	TGCGCCAGCAACCCCGGAAGCGTCGGGACCGGGGAGCTGTTTTTT	CASNPGSVGTGELFF
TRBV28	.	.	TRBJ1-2	TGTGCCAGCAGTTCCCCGACAGGTTTCGAAGGCTACACCTTC	CASSSPTGFEGYTF
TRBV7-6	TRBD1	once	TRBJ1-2	TGTGCCAGCAGCCAGGGCCCAGGGGGAGGCTATGGCTACACCTTC	CASSQGPGGGYGYTF
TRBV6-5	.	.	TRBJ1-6	TGTGCCAGCAGCCGGACAGCCGATAATTCACCCCTCCACTTT	CASSRTADNSPLHF
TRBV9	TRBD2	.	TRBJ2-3	TGTGCCAGCAGCGTCTCCCCGGGGGGGCCGCAAGATACGCAGTATTTT	CASSVSPGGPQDTQYF
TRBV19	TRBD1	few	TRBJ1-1	TGTGCCAGTGGGACCCGACAGGGGAGGCAAACTGAAGCTTTCTTT	CASGTRQGRQTEAFF
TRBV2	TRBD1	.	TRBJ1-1	TGTGCCAGCACGAGTCAGGGGGCGAACACTGAAGCTTTCTTT	CASTSQGANTEAFF
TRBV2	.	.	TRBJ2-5	TGTGCCAGCAGTGAGGCGGGTGTCCAAGAGACCCAGTACTTC	CASSEAGVQETQYF
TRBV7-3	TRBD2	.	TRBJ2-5	TGTGCCAGCAGCTTAGTCGGGGGGGGTCAAGAGACCCAGTACTTC	CASSLVGGGQETQYF
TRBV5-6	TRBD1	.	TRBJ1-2	TGTGCCAGCAACCCCCTCTTGACAGGGGGCGATGGCTACACCTTC	CASNPLLTGGDGYTF
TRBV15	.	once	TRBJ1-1	TGTGCCACCAGCACGACTAAGGGGGACACTGAAGCTTTCTTT	CATSTTKGDTEAFF
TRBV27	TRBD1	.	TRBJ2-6	TGTGCCAGCAGTTTCGGCGGGACAGGGCTCTCTGGGGCCAACGTCCTGACTTTC	CASSFGGTGLSGANVLTF
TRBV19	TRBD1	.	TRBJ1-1	TGTGCCAGTAGTCCCCCCCCAGGGGGCGTGGGACCTAACACTGAAGCTTTCTTT	CASSPPPGGVGPNTEAFF
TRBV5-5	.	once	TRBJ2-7	TGTGCCAGCAGCTTGGCCGGGGGACCCACCTACGAGCAGTACTTC	CASSLAGGPTYEQYF
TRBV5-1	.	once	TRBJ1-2	TGCGCCAGCAGCTTGGAAGCCACAACGACAGCCTATGGCTACACCTTC	CASSLEATTTAYGYTF
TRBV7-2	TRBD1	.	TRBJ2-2	TGTGCCAGCAGCTTACCAGGGGGCACCGGGGAGCTGTTTTTT	CASSLPGGTGELFF
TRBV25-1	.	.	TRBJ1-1	TGTGCCAGCAGCCCCAGTCGGGGGGGCACTGAAGCTTTCTTT	CASSPSRGGTEAFF
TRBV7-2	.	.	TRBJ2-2	TGTGCCAGCAGCCTCGGGGGGCACAACACCGGGGAGCTGTTTTTT	CASSLGGHNTGELFF
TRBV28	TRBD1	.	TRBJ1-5	TGTGCCAGCAGTCCCGGGACAGTTGGGCAGCCCCAGCATTTT	CASSPGTVGQPQHF
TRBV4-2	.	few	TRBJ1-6	TGTGCCAGCAGCCAAGAATCGGGACCCCTCCACTTT	CASSQESGPLHF
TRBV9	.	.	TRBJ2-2	TGTGCCAGCAGCGTAATCTTCAGGGGGGAGCTGTTTTTT	CASSVIFRGELFF
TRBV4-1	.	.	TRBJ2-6	TGCGCCAGCAGCCCTAGATTGGCTGGGGCCAACGTCCTGACTTTC	CASSPRLAGANVLTF
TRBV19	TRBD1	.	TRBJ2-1	TGTGCCAGTAGTAGACAGGGGGTCAATGAGCAGTTCTTC	CASSRQGVNEQFF
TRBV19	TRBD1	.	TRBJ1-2	TGTGCCGCGGGGACAGGGGGCTTTGGCTACACCTTC	CAAGTGGFGYTF